Below are 25 T cell receptor beta chains sequenced from a single sample in a study of T-cell reconstitution after alpha-beta-depleted transplantation in children. Preparation of the TCRbeta library was carried out with unique molecular identifiers. Each CDR3 protein is one row after TCRdb ran MiXCR on the PCR reads. The table records about 980,000 distinct CDR3 sequences, 25% to 30% of them present only once. Here the sequenced sample was PBMCs, mostly from graft donor cells, taken 360 days after TCRalphabeta/CD19-depleted stem cell transplant. The receptors stem from a boy in the first two years of life who had a stem cell transplant for SCID, so the T cells may come from the graft donor.

This clonotype has just a few counts. The chain links TRBV6-2 or TRBV6-3 to TRBJ1-1; TRBD1 matches at 7 bases. Unmatched junction bases numbered 18, after V lost 7 bases and J lost 7 bases. There are 16 residues in the CDR3. The germline V gene has CDR1 MNHEY and CDR2 SVGEGT. The CDR3 sequence: CASTSGGAGSDFEAFF. CDR3 coding DNA: TGTGCCAGCACCTCAGGGGGGGCCGGGTCGGATTTTGAAGCTTTCTTT.

This clonotype was seen a handful of times. The V gene is TRBV5-1, the J gene TRBJ1-1; perhaps TRBD1 as D (5 bases). Trimming took 6 bases from V and 1 from J, leaving 13 bases between them. CDR3 size: 14 residues. Germline V CDR1 and CDR2: SGHRS, YFSETQ. The CDR3 region has the DNA TGCGCCAGCAATAAAGAGACAGCGAACACTGAAGCTTTCTTT. This translates into CASNKETANTEAFF.

This clonotype came up a few times. The rearrangement links TRBV5-1 to TRBJ1-1, with TRBD1 matching over 8 bases. Germline V gene lookup returns CDR1 SGHRS and CDR2 YFSETQ. There are 15 residues in the CDR3. V dropped 6 bases and J dropped 4; count of bases not matched to a gene: 11. The CDR3 is CASKKGTGASTEAFF. CDR3 nucleotide sequence: TGCGCCAGCAAGAAAGGGACAGGCGCCTCCACTGAAGCTTTCTTT. Full variable domain (missing parts from reference TRBV5-1 and TRBJ1-1): KAGVTQTPRYLIKTRGQQVTLSCSPISGHRSVSWYQQTPGQGLQFLFEYFSETQRNKGNFPGRFSGRQFSNSRSEMNVSTLELGDSALYLCASKKGTGASTEAFFGQGTRLTVV.

The genes are TRBV3-1 and TRBJ2-2, with a tentative D call TRBD2 (5 bases). The V end was cut by 0 bases, the J end by 5 bases, with 10 bases between. The germline V gene encodes CDR1 LGHDT and CDR2 YNNKEL (reference sequence). This CDR3 is 15 amino acids long. CDR3 region: CASSQDRRKTGELFF. CDR3 bases: TGTGCCAGCAGCCAAGATAGGAGGAAAACCGGGGAGCTGTTTTTT. Complete variable domain (other parts from reference TRBV3-1 and TRBJ2-2): DTAVSQTPKYLVTQMGNDKSIKCEQNLGHDTMYWYKQDSKKFLKIMFSYNNKELIINETVPNRFSPKSPDKAHLNLHINSLELGDSAVYFCASSQDRRKTGELFFGEGSRLTVL.

V is TRBV4-1 and J is TRBJ2-5; TRBD2 agrees at 10 bases. V shed 6 bases, J shed 5 bases, and the junction held 12 bases outside the gene matches. The CDR3 totals 16 residues. CDR1 and CDR2 (germline): MGHRA, YSYEKL. The CDR3 nucleotides read TGCGCCAGCAGACGTACCAGCGGGGGGGGCGAGGAGACCCAGTACTTC. Translation gives CASRRTSGGGEETQYF.

This clonotype was counted a few times. An end of the junction differs from the germline gene, which may be a read error. This chain joins TRBV7-9 and TRBJ1-2, with D perhaps matching TRBD1 (5 bases). Germline CDR1 is SEHNR and CDR2 is FQNEAQ (reference sequence). This CDR3 is built from 15 residues. The CDR3 loop is CASSLGTREDYGYTF. In nucleotides, the CDR3 is TGTGCCAGCAGTTTAGGGACCCGGGAAGACTATGGCTACACCTTC.

Only one count was recorded for this clonotype. The rearrangement joins TRBV5-4 to TRBJ2-3; a weak D match, TRBD1 (5 bases). Trimming left V 2 bases short and J 1 base short, with 14 bases between. The CDR3 is 16 residues long. Germline CDR1 is SGHNT and CDR2 is YYREEE (reference sequence). Here the CDR3 DNA reads TGTGCCAGCAGCTTTGAGGTGGGGCTCCGCACAGATACGCAGTATTTT. This sequence encodes CASSFEVGLRTDTQYF.

This clonotype was detected a few times. The rearrangement joins TRBV6-4 to TRBJ2-5, with TRBD2 matching over 7 bases. Germline V CDR1 and CDR2: MRHNA, SNTAGT. The length of the CDR3 is 13 residues. V was pared by 11 bases and J by 5 bases, with 11 bases of the junction left unmatched. The CDR3 bases are TGTGCCCCACTTGGGGAGGGTCCTGAGACCCAGTACTTC. This translates into CAPLGEGPETQYF.

In its sample, this clonotype was seen a few times. The chain has TRBV29-1 and TRBJ2-3, with D hard to call. The CDR3 has 14 residues. Germline V CDR1 and CDR2: SQVTM, ANQGSEA. V was trimmed by 6 bases and J by 1 base, leaving 14 bases between them. CDR3 protein: CSVGRWWGTDTQYF. The CDR3 nucleotides read TGCAGCGTAGGGCGGTGGTGGGGCACAGATACGCAGTATTTT.

This clonotype was observed many times. The chain has TRBV5-1 and TRBJ2-2; D may be TRBD1 (5 bases). The CDR3 has 15 amino acids. Trimming pared 0 bases from V and 4 bases from J, leaving 10 bases between. From germline, CDR1 is SGHRS and CDR2 YFSETQ. In DNA form, the CDR3 reads TGCGCCAGCAGCTTGGCCCAGGGCGGCACCGGGGAGCTGTTTTTT. Amino acid sequence: CASSLAQGGTGELFF. The full variable domain, rest sourced from reference TRBV5-1 and TRBJ2-2, is KAGVTQTPRYLIKTRGQQVTLSCSPISGHRSVSWYQQTPGQGLQFLFEYFSETQRNKGNFPGRFSGRQFSNSRSEMNVSTLELGDSALYLCASSLAQGGTGELFFGEGSRLTVL.

This clonotype appeared a few times. The V call is TRBV6-1, the J call TRBJ1-5; 7 bases agree with TRBD1. CDR3 length: 14 residues. The germline gives CDR1 MNHNS, CDR2 SASEGT. The trim removed 5 bases at V and 2 bases at J, leaving 3 bases unmatched. The CDR3 is CASSHQGGNQPQHF. The CDR3 nucleotides read TGTGCCAGCAGTCATCAGGGGGGCAATCAGCCCCAGCATTTT.

For the CDR3, the DNA is TGCGCCAGCAGCCCTCCCAGGGGGCGCGGATCAGAGACCCAGTACTTC. This codes for CASSPPRGRGSETQYF. V usage is TRBV4-1 and J usage is TRBJ2-5; TRBD1 matches 8 bases. V shed 4 bases and J 4 bases; nucleotides not matched to a gene: 11. Germline-derived CDR1 and CDR2 are MGHRA and YSYEKL. This CDR3 comprises 16 residues.

This clonotype was found a few times. This chain's CDR3 is CASSSNTGTRYF. In nucleotides, the CDR3 is TGTGCCAGCAGTTCTAACACCGGGACTAGGTACTTC. This chain links TRBV12-3 or TRBV12-4 with TRBJ2-4; TRBD2 matches 8 bases. V was clipped by 4 bases and J by 15 bases; unmatched bases: 8. The length of the CDR3 is 12 residues.

The chain combines TRBV20-1 with TRBJ2-3; D gene uncertain. The CDR3 runs 12 residues. CDR1 DFQATT and CDR2 SNEGSKA come from the germline V gene (reference sequence). Trimming took 5 bases from V and 6 from J, leaving 12 bases between them. The CDR3 loop reads CSAESPNDTQYF. As DNA, the CDR3 is TGCAGTGCTGAATCCCCGAACGATACGCAGTATTTT.

This clonotype was seen ten or more times. CDR3 region: CASSSGTGNTEAFF. CDR3 bases: TGTGCCAGCAGTTCAGGGACAGGGAACACTGAAGCTTTCTTT. The gene calls are TRBV7-9 and TRBJ1-1; the match to TRBD1 covers 8 bases. The CDR3 runs 14 residues. The germline CDR1 and CDR2 sequences are SEHNR and FQNEAQ (reference sequence). With V trimmed by 6 bases and J by 1 base, 4 bases remained unmatched.

This clonotype was observed a handful of times. The chain combines TRBV6-2 or TRBV6-3 with TRBJ2-7; D ambiguous. The CDR3 sequence is 12 residues long. V gave up 2 bases and J gave up 3 bases, with 5 bases separating them. Germline V lookup: CDR1 MNHEY, CDR2 SVGEGT. CDR3 protein: CASSYNNYEQYF. The CDR3 bases are TGTGCCAGCAGTTACAATAACTACGAGCAGTACTTC.

The rearrangement uses TRBV7-8 and TRBJ2-5; D uncertain. Germline V gene data show CDR1 as SGHVS and CDR2 as FQNEAQ. The CDR3 runs to 10 residues. Trimming removed 7 bases from V and 3 bases from J, with 3 bases in between. For the CDR3, the DNA is TGTGCCAGCATGGAAGAGACCCAGTACTTC. Translating it yields CASMEETQYF.

This clonotype was detected only a few times. This chain joins TRBV7-9 and TRBJ2-7; a weak D match, TRBD2 (5 bases). Germline CDR1 SEHNR, CDR2 FQNEAQ (reference sequence). The CDR3 covers 17 residues. The V and J ends lost 5 bases and 5 bases respectively, with 25 bases between them. CDR3 bases: TGTGCCAGCAGCCTCGTGCGGGCCCCCATTGTCAGGAACGAGCAGTACTTC. Amino acids: CASSLVRAPIVRNEQYF.

This clonotype was observed a single time. The J gene is TRBJ2-2, the V gene TRBV4-1, with TRBD2 as a possible D gene (7 bases). V was trimmed by 2 bases and J by 1 base, leaving 17 bases between them. The CDR3 spans 18 residues. Germline V gene sequence: CDR1 MGHRA, CDR2 YSYEKL. The CDR3 is CASSQIGGQRGNTGELFF. CDR3 nucleotide sequence: TGCGCCAGCAGCCAAATTGGGGGCCAGCGGGGGAACACCGGGGAGCTGTTTTTT.

J is TRBJ2-2 and V is TRBV4-3; D uncertain. Germline CDR1 reads LGHNA; CDR2 reads YSLEER. The CDR3 runs 16 residues. The V end lost 0 bases, the J end lost 0 bases, and 8 bases lay between the germline ends. CDR3 sequence reads: CASSQDLLSNTGELFF. CDR3 nucleotide sequence: TGCGCCAGCAGCCAAGATCTTTTGTCGAACACCGGGGAGCTGTTTTTT.

This clonotype was counted a few times. The J gene is TRBJ2-5, the V gene TRBV9; D might be TRBD1 or TRBD2, each matching 6 bases. This CDR3 comprises 16 residues. V was shortened by 0 bases and J by 4 bases, with 16 bases between the two germline ends. CDR1 is SGDLS, CDR2 YYNGEE, per germline. The CDR3 bases are TGTGCCAGCAGCGTAGCTACTGTGGGGGGCCGAGAGACCCAGTACTTC. Amino acids: CASSVATVGGRETQYF.

The chain is built from TRBV20-1 and TRBJ2-1; TRBD1 is a possible D gene (6 bases). The CDR3 loop spans 12 amino acids. Between the trimmed V and J ends, which lost 6 bases and 4 bases, there was a span of 10 bases. CDR1 DFQATT and CDR2 SNEGSKA come from the germline V gene (reference sequence). The CDR3 here is CSAPDRYNEQFF. The CDR3 DNA sequence: TGCAGTGCCCCTGACAGGTACAATGAGCAGTTCTTC.

The chain couples TRBV30 to TRBJ2-1; tentative D call: TRBD1 (6 bases). The CDR3 has 14 amino acids. CDR1 is GTSNPN and CDR2 is SVGIG in the germline V gene (reference sequence). Trimming cost V 6 bases and J 10 bases, with 22 bases left between them. The DNA for the CDR3 is TGTGCCTGCGCCCCCCAGGGACAAGGCGGGGAGCAGTTCTTC. This translates into CACAPQGQGGEQFF.

The chain links TRBV20-1 to TRBJ2-7, with 12 bases fitting TRBD2. V trimming: 3 bases; J trimming: 2 bases; junction bases outside the gene matches: 5. The CDR3 is made up of 15 amino acids. Germline V gene sequence: CDR1 DFQATT, CDR2 SNEGSKA (reference sequence). DNA of the CDR3: TGCAGTGCTAGGTTACTAGCGGGGGGAGCCTACGAGCAGTACTTC. It codes for CSARLLAGGAYEQYF.

V gene TRBV3-1 combines with J gene TRBJ2-5; the D gene is possibly TRBD2 (5 bases). This CDR3 is 14 amino acids long. Per germline, CDR1 LGHDT and CDR2 YNNKEL (reference sequence). Deletions cut 2 bases from V and 1 base from J, with 8 bases between. The DNA of the CDR3 is TGTGCCAGCAGCCAAACCAGCGGCCAAGAGACCCAGTACTTC. Encoded protein: CASSQTSGQETQYF.